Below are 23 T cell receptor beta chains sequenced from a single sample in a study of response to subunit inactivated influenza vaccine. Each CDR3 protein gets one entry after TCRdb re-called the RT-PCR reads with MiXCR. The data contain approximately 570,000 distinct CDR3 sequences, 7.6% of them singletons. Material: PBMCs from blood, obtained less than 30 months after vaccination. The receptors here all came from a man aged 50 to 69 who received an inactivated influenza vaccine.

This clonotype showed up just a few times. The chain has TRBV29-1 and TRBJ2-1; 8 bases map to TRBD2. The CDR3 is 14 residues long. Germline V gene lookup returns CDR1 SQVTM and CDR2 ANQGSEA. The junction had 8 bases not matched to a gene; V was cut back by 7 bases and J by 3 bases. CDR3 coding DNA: TGCAGCGCACTGAGCGGGAGAGTCTACAATGAGCAGTTCTTC. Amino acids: CSALSGRVYNEQFF.

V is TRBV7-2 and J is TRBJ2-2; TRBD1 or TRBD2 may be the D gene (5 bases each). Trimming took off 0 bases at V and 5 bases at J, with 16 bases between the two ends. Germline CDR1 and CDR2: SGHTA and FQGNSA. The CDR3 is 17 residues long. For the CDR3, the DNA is TGTGCCAGCAGCTTAGCGAGGGGACGTCTTTGGACCGGGGAGCTGTTTTTT. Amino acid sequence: CASSLARGRLWTGELFF.

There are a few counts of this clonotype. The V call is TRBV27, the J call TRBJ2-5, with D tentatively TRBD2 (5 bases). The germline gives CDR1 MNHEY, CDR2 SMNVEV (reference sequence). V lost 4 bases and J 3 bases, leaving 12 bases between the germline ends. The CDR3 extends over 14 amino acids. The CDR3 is CASSSLAVKETQYF. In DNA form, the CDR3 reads TGTGCCAGCAGTTCTCTAGCAGTGAAAGAGACCCAGTACTTC.

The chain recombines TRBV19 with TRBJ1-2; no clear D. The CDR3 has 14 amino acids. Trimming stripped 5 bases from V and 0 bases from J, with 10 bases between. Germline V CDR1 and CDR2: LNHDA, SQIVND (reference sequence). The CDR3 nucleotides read TGTGCCAGTAGTTCAGCAGGACCTAACTATGGCTACACCTTC. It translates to CASSSAGPNYGYTF.

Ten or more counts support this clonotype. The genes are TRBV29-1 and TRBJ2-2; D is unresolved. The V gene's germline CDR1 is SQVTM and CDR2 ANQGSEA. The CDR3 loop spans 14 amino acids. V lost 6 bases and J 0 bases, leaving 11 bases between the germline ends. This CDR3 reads CSVEKPPNTGELFF. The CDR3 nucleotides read TGCAGCGTGGAAAAGCCCCCGAACACCGGGGAGCTGTTTTTT.

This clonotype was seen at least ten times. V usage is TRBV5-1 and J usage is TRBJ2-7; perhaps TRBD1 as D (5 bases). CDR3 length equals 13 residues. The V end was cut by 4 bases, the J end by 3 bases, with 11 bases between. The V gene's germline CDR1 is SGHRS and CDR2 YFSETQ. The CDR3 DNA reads TGCGCCAGCAGCCGATCGGACAACTACGAGCAGTACTTC. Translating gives CASSRSDNYEQYF.

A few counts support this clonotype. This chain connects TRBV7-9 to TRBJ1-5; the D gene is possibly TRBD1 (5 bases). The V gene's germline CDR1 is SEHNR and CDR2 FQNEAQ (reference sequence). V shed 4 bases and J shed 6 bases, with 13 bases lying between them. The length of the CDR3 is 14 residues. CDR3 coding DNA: TGTGCCAGCAGCTCGGGACGGGTTCCTCAGCCCCAGCATTTT. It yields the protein CASSSGRVPQPQHF. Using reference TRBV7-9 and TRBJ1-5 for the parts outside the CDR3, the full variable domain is DTGVSQNPRHKITKRGQNVTFRCDPISEHNRLYWYRQTLGQGPEFLTYFQNEAQLEKSRLLSDRFSAERPKGSFSTLEIQRTEQGDSAMYLCASSSGRVPQPQHFGDGTRLSIL.

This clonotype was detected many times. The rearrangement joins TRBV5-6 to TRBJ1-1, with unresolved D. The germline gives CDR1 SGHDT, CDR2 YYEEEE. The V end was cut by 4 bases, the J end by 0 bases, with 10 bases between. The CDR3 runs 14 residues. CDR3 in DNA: TGTGCCAGCAGCCTGTTCGGAATGAACACTGAAGCTTTCTTT. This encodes CASSLFGMNTEAFF.

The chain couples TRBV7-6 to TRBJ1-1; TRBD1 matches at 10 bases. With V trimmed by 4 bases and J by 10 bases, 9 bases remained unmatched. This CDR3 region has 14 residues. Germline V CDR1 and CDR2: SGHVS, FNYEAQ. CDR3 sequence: CASSSGTGDWRAFF. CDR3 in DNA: TGTGCCAGCAGCTCCGGGACAGGGGACTGGCGAGCTTTCTTT.

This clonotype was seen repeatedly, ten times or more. CDR3: CASSAQTGRTDTQYF. CDR3 nucleotide sequence: TGTGCCAGCAGCGCCCAGACAGGGAGGACAGATACGCAGTATTTT. The chain couples TRBV9 to TRBJ2-3, with a possible D match to TRBD1 (7 bases). V dropped 3 bases and J dropped 3 bases, with 14 bases sitting between them. CDR3 length: 15 amino acids. Germline CDR1 and CDR2: SGDLS and YYNGEE.

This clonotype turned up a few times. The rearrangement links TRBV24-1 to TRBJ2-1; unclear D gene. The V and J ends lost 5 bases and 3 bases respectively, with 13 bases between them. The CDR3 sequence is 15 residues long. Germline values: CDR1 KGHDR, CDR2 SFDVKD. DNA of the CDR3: TGTGCCACCAGTGGGGCGTCTATTGGCTACAATGAGCAGTTCTTC. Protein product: CATSGASIGYNEQFF.

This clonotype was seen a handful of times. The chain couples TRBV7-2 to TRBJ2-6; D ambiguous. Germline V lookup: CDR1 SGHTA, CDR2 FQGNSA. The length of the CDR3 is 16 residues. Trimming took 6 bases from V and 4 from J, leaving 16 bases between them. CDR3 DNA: TGTGCCAGCAGACTCACGGGCTCTTTGGGGGCCAACGTCCTGACTTTC. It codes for CASRLTGSLGANVLTF.

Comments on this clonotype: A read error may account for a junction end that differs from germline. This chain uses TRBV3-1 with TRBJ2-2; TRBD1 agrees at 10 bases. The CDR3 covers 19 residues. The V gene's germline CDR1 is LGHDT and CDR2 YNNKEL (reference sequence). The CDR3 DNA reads TGTGCCCGCAGTCCTCGACAGGGGGCGGCAACACAGGGAGTCGGGGAGCTGTTTTTT. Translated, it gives CARSPRQGAATQGVGELFF.

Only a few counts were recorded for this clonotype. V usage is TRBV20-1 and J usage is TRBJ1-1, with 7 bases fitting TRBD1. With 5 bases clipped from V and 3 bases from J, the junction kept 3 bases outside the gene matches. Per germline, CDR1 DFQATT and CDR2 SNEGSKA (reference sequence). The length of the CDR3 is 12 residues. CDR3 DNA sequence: TGCAGTGCTGTCACAGGGGACACTGAAGCTTTCTTT. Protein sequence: CSAVTGDTEAFF.

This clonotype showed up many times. The CDR3 loop reads CASSRSNHGQDGYTF. CDR3 sequence (DNA): TGTGCCAGCAGCCGCTCCAACCATGGACAGGACGGCTACACCTTC. The chain employs TRBV11-1 and TRBJ1-2; 7 bases are a match to TRBD1. From germline, CDR1 is SGHAT and CDR2 FQDESV (reference sequence). V lost 5 bases to trimming and J lost 8 bases; unmatched junction nucleotides: 14. The CDR3 has 15 residues.

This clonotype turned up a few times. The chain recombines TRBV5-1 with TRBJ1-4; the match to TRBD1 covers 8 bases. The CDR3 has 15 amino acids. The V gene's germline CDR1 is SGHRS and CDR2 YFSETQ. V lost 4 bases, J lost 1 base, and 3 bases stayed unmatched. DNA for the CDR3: TGCGCCAGCAGCCGCGGACAGGGAACTAATGAAAAACTGTTTTTT. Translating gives CASSRGQGTNEKLFF.

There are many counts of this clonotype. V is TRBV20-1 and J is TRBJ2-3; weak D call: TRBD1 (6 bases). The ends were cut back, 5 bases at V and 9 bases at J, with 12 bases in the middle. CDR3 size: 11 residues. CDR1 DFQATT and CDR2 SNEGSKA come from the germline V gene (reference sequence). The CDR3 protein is CSAGGRGTQYF. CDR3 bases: TGCAGTGCTGGGGGAAGGGGGACGCAGTATTTT.

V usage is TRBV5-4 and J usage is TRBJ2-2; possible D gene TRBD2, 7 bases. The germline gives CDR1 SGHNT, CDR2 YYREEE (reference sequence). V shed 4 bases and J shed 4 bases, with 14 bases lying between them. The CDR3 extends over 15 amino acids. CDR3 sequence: CASSPGRGRTGELFF. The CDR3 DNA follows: TGTGCCAGCAGCCCGGGGCGGGGGCGCACCGGGGAGCTGTTTTTT.

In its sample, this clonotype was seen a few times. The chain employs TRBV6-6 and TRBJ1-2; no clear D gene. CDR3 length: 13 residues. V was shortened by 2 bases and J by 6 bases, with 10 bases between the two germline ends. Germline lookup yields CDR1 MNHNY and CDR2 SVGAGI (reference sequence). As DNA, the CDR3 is TGTGCCAGCAGTTACGACACAGAAAATGGCTACACCTTC. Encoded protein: CASSYDTENGYTF.

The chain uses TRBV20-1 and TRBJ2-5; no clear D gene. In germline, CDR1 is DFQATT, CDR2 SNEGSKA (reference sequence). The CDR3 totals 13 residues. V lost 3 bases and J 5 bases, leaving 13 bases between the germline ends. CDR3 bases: TGCAGTGCTAGGCAGAGTAGATGGGAGACCCAGTACTTC. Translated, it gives CSARQSRWETQYF.

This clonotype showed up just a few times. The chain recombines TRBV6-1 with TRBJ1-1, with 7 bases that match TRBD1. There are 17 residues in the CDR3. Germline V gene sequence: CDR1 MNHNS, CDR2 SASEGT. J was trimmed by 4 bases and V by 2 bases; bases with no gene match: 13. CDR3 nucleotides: TGTGCCAGCAGTGAATGGGCAGGGGGTATGTCGGGCACTGAAGCTTTCTTT. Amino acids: CASSEWAGGMSGTEAFF.

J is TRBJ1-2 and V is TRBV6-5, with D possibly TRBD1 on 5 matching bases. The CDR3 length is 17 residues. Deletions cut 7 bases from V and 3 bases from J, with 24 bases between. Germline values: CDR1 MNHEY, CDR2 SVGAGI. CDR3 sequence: CASISGGASRFDYGYTF. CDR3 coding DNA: TGTGCCAGCATTTCGGGAGGGGCGAGTCGGTTTGACTATGGCTACACCTTC.

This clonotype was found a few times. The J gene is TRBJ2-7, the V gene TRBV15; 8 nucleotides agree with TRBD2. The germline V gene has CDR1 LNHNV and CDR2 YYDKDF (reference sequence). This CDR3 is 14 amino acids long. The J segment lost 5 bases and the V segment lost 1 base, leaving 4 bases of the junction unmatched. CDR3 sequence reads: CATSRVGSGDEQYF. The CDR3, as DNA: TGTGCCACCAGCAGAGTCGGTAGCGGGGACGAGCAGTACTTC.